The 14 T cell receptor beta chains below were found in one sample sequenced in a study of T cells in Graves' hyperthyroidism and ophthalmopathy (dated by TCRdb to the late 2010s). Libraries were made using multiplex PCR. These reads were obtained on an Illumina HiSeq 2000. TCR beta CDR3 regions were amplified from RNA transcripts. A first-round RT-PCR of the TCR CDR3 used the HTBI primer set with the Qiagen OneStep RT-PCR kit. The public reads were run again by TCRdb, first through fastp at Q25 and then through MiXCR, and only productive beta chains were kept. For every CDR3 protein sequence, its rows merge into one entry that carries the most common genes and DNA. In all, the sample holds approximately 620,000 distinct CDR3 sequences, and about 15% of those were seen once. Jointly, the top ten make up 5.8% of the sample. The sample was blood. Receptors were obtained from a woman in her twenties or thirties with Graves' hyperthyroidism that later progressed to Graves' ophthalmopathy.

This clonotype showed up just a few times. The genes are TRBV7-2 and TRBJ2-1; no definite D call. The ends were cut back, 2 bases at V and 4 bases at J, with 6 bases in the middle. Germline assignment: CDR1 SGHTA and CDR2 FQGNSA. The CDR3 is made up of 13 amino acids. CDR3 DNA sequence: TGTGCCAGCAGCTTAAGCGATTACAATGAGCAGTTCTTC. Translation: CASSLSDYNEQFF.

This clonotype was recorded many times. The chain carries TRBV3-1 and TRBJ1-1, with a weak D call TRBD1 (6 bases). Germline values: CDR1 LGHDT, CDR2 YNNKEL (reference sequence). The V and J ends lost 5 bases and 10 bases respectively, with 14 bases between them. CDR3 length equals 12 residues. This chain's CDR3 is CASSIIQGAAFF. CDR3 bases: TGTGCCAGCAGCATCATACAGGGAGCAGCTTTCTTT.

This clonotype was recorded many times. The V call is TRBV6-1, the J call TRBJ1-1; tentative D call: TRBD1 (5 bases). This CDR3 is 14 amino acids long. Trimming left V 4 bases short and J 1 base short, with 10 bases between. Per the germline V gene, CDR1 is MNHNS and CDR2 is SASEGT. The CDR3 here is CASSGAQGNTEAFF. The CDR3 region has the DNA TGTGCCAGCAGTGGCGCTCAGGGGAACACTGAAGCTTTCTTT.

This clonotype was recorded many times. J is TRBJ2-1 and V is TRBV9; D remains unclear. From germline, CDR1 is SGDLS and CDR2 YYNGEE. Deletions cut 0 bases from V and 9 bases from J, with 10 bases between. The CDR3 consists of 13 residues. The CDR3 protein is CASSVAPASEQFF. The CDR3 coding sequence is TGTGCCAGCAGCGTAGCCCCAGCTAGTGAGCAGTTCTTC.

This clonotype was counted ten times or more. The V gene is TRBV12-3 or TRBV12-4, the J gene TRBJ2-3; D is ambiguous. This CDR3 is 11 amino acids long. The V gene lost 8 bases and the J gene lost 2 bases, with 5 bases spanning the gap. CDR3 amino acids: CASSPTDTQYF. Written as DNA, the CDR3 is TGTGCCAGCTCGCCCACAGATACGCAGTATTTT.

The V call is TRBV18, the J call TRBJ1-5; 7 nucleotides line up with TRBD1. Germline V gene lookup returns CDR1 KGHSH and CDR2 LQKENI. The J segment lost 1 base and the V segment lost 3 bases, leaving 3 bases of the junction unmatched. CDR3 length: 15 residues. The CDR3 nucleotides are TGTGCCAGCTCACCTAAGACAGGGAGCAATCAGCCCCAGCATTTT. Encoded protein: CASSPKTGSNQPQHF.

This clonotype was counted a few times. This CDR3 is CASSQVYAGELFF. The CDR3 nucleotides read TGTGCCAGCAGCCAGGTATACGCCGGGGAGCTGTTTTTT. V is TRBV27 and J is TRBJ2-2; D uncertain. Germline CDR1 is MNHEY and CDR2 is SMNVEV (reference sequence). The CDR3 has 13 residues. The V end was cut by 6 bases, the J end by 6 bases, with 11 bases between.

The chain couples TRBV6-1 to TRBJ2-7; D is perhaps TRBD1 (6 bases). The CDR3 covers 13 residues. Trimming took 7 bases from V and 0 from J, leaving 10 bases between them. Per the germline V gene, CDR1 is MNHNS and CDR2 is SASEGT. CDR3 sequence reads: CASKQGPSYEQYF. The CDR3 region has the DNA TGTGCCAGCAAACAGGGACCCTCCTACGAGCAGTACTTC.

The V and J genes are TRBV4-1 and TRBJ2-3; possibly TRBD2 for D (6 bases). In germline, CDR1 is MGHRA, CDR2 YSYEKL. Trimming pared 1 base from V and 3 bases from J, leaving 14 bases between. The CDR3 runs to 16 residues. The CDR3 DNA follows: TGCGCCAGCAGCCAAGGGGTCGGGAGAGGAACAGATACGCAGTATTTT. Protein: CASSQGVGRGTDTQYF.

V and J are TRBV6-1 and TRBJ1-5, with D uncertain. The CDR3 runs to 14 residues. Trimming removed 4 bases at V and 2 bases at J, with 9 bases between. Germline-derived CDR1 and CDR2 are MNHNS and SASEGT. The CDR3 DNA is TGTGCCAGCAGTGGAGAGCAGGGCAATCAGCCCCAGCATTTT. Its translation: CASSGEQGNQPQHF.

This clonotype came up many times. The chain links TRBV14 to TRBJ2-7; D is unresolved. Germline CDR1 and CDR2: SGHDN and FVKESK. The CDR3 contains 13 residues. V was shortened by 0 bases and J by 6 bases, with 9 bases between the two germline ends. The CDR3: CASSQDRSSEQYF. The CDR3 DNA sequence: TGTGCCAGCAGCCAAGACAGGTCGAGCGAGCAGTACTTC.

This clonotype came up many times. This sequence joins TRBV7-2 and TRBJ2-1; possibly TRBD2 for D (6 bases). Germline V gene lookup returns CDR1 SGHTA and CDR2 FQGNSA. V dropped 8 bases and J dropped 5 bases, with 13 bases sitting between them. The CDR3 is 13 amino acids. The CDR3 nucleotides read TGTGCCAGCGTCCGGGACTTTGACAATGAGCAGTTCTTC. Translating it yields CASVRDFDNEQFF.

This clonotype was picked up many times. The rearrangement uses TRBV19 and TRBJ1-4; 8 bases fit TRBD1. The V segment lost 9 bases and the J segment 0 bases; nucleotides outside the gene matches: 6. The CDR3 loop spans 15 amino acids. Germline loops: CDR1 LNHDA, CDR2 SQIVND (reference sequence). The CDR3 reads CASGQGSATNEKLFF. DNA for the CDR3: TGTGCCAGCGGACAGGGCTCAGCAACTAATGAAAAACTGTTTTTT.

This clonotype was counted ten times or more. The J gene is TRBJ1-5, the V gene TRBV12-3 or TRBV12-4; D remains ambiguous. This CDR3 has 15 amino acids. Trimming took 2 bases from V and 0 from J, leaving 8 bases between them. The CDR3 DNA follows: TGTGCCAGCAGTTTATGGGGAGGTAGCAATCAGCCCCAGCATTTT. As protein: CASSLWGGSNQPQHF.